This T cell receptor (beta chain) derives from a study of blood T cell repertoires in COVID-19. Study information: PBMCs, B-cell-depleted T cells, or T cells were the source of the cDNA or gDNA that made up the material.

The data were produced by immunoSEQ multiplex PCR, yet TCRdb's version contains in-frame clones alone and is incomplete. The sample lists 130,000 or so clones; 88% were seen once. Sample: peripheral blood. The clonotype originates from a woman aged 60 to 75 with acute or convalescent COVID-19.

DNA of the CDR3: TGTGCCAGCAGCTTAGACTTCGGTGGGCCCCAGCATTTT. This codes for CASSLDFGGPQHF. The V gene is TRBV11-1, the J gene TRBJ1-5; D gene unclear. Per the germline V gene, CDR1 is SGHAT and CDR2 is FQDESV (reference sequence). The CDR3 is 13 residues long. V was trimmed by 1 base and J by 9 bases, leaving 10 bases between them.